The 5 T cell receptor beta chains listed next were all sequenced from one sample in a study of T cells in Graves' hyperthyroidism and ophthalmopathy (dated by TCRdb to the late 2010s). The method was multiplex PCR. TCRdb names Illumina HiSeq 2000 as the instrument used. TCR beta CDR3 regions were amplified from RNA transcripts. The first round of RT-PCR for the TCR CDR3 was performed with the HTBI primer set and the Qiagen OneStep RT-PCR kit. The public reads were quality trimmed at Q25 with fastp and then assembled into clones with MiXCR by TCRdb, keeping productive beta chains. One record per CDR3 amino acid sequence lists the most common genes and DNA. Here the sample has under 350,000 distinct CDR3 sequences; about 17% occur a single time. The biggest ten clones account for about 50% of the sample. Source material: blood. All receptors come from an older woman with Graves' ophthalmopathy.

The chain combines TRBV25-1 with TRBJ2-1, with a weak D call TRBD2 (6 bases). The CDR3 has 16 residues. The V and J ends lost 7 bases and 7 bases respectively, with 23 bases between them. Germline V gives CDR1 MGHDK, CDR2 SYGVNS. CDR3 nucleotides: TGTGCCAGCACAGATGGCGGGGAGGCGGGTAGGAATGAGCAGTTCTTC. It encodes CASTDGGEAGRNEQFF.

This clonotype was counted ten times or more. The gene calls are TRBV12-3 or TRBV12-4 and TRBJ1-3; D is unclear. V was shortened by 5 bases and J by 8 bases, with 16 bases between the two germline ends. This CDR3 is 14 amino acids long. CDR3 sequence: CASSAYATGDTIYF. The DNA of the CDR3 is TGTGCCAGCAGTGCCTACGCAACCGGGGACACCATATATTTT.

This chain uses TRBV4-2 with TRBJ1-4; no firm D call. Germline CDR1 LGHNA, CDR2 YNFKEQ. The CDR3 totals 17 residues. V dropped 8 bases and J dropped 10 bases, with 29 bases sitting between them. This chain's CDR3 is CASSPTLRAGQDGKLFF. The CDR3 coding sequence is TGTGCCAGCTCCCCAACCCTCCGGGCAGGTCAAGACGGAAAACTGTTTTTT.

This clonotype was counted at least ten times. The CDR3 bases are TGCGCCAGCAGCCAGGGACTAGCGGGAGGGCCCACAGATACGCAGTATTTT. Its translation: CASSQGLAGGPTDTQYF. The J gene is TRBJ2-3, the V gene TRBV4-3; 16 nucleotides match TRBD2. Germline CDR1 and CDR2: LGHNA and YSLEER. The CDR3 runs to 17 residues. V was clipped by 3 bases and J by 2 bases; unmatched bases: 2.

This clonotype has ten or more counts. CDR3: CASSQRHLDLTGNQPQHF. The CDR3 DNA reads TGCGCCAGCAGCCAACGCCACCTGGACTTGACGGGCAATCAGCCCCAGCATTTT. The chain combines TRBV4-1 with TRBJ1-5; D remains ambiguous. This CDR3 comprises 18 residues. With 2 bases removed from V and 2 bases from J, the gap between germline ends came to 19 bases. Germline V gene lookup returns CDR1 MGHRA and CDR2 YSYEKL.